The rows below give T cell receptor beta chains drawn from one sample of a study of neurological immune-mediated disorders. TCRdb re-called the 5' RACE reads through MiXCR, storing one row per CDR3 protein. The sample lists tens of thousands of distinct CDR3 sequences, 9.5% to 15% occurring once. Input material: PBMCs. The receptor set was obtained from a female donor in good health. CDR3s include the opening cysteine and the closing phenylalanine or tryptophan. D genes are given only for firm matches. Not every row has a clone size; where given, it reads once, few, many or a size class.

j_call | clone_size | d_call | v_call | cdr3_aa | cdr3_nt
TRBJ2-3 | NA | TRBD2 | TRBV10-1 | CASSDPSGGPDTQYF | TGCGCCAGCAGTGACCCTAGCGGGGGTCCAGATACGCAGTATTTT
TRBJ1-5 | many | NA | TRBV6-5 | CASSRAGRNQPQHF | TGTGCCAGCAGCCGGGCAGGGCGGAATCAGCCCCAGCATTTT
TRBJ2-3 | NA | TRBD2 | TRBV12-3/TRBV12-4 | CASRTGLAGGQADTQYF | TGTGCCAGCAGAACGGGACTAGCGGGGGGGCAGGCAGATACGCAGTATTTT
TRBJ1-2 | many | NA | TRBV12-3/TRBV12-4 | CASSLRGLYGYTF | TGTGCCAGCAGTTTACGGGGGCTCTATGGCTACACCTTC
TRBJ1-5 | NA | NA | TRBV12-3/TRBV12-4 | CASSRGYQPQHF | TGTGCCAGCAGCCGAGGGTATCAGCCCCAGCATTTT
TRBJ1-2 | many | NA | TRBV5-1 | CASSLAPGQGDGYTF | TGCGCCAGCAGCTTGGCCCCGGGGCAGGGTGATGGCTACACCTTC
TRBJ2-2 | many | TRBD1 | TRBV3-1 | CASSQGQLAGELFF | TGTGCCAGCAGCCAGGGACAGTTGGCCGGGGAGCTGTTTTTT
TRBJ2-3 | many | TRBD2 | TRBV5-1 | CASSSGVAGVADTQYF | TGCGCCAGCAGCTCTGGGGTAGCGGGGGTCGCAGATACGCAGTATTTT
TRBJ1-2 | many | NA | TRBV20-1 | CSASRQSEGNYGYTF | TGCAGTGCTTCACGCCAGTCGGAGGGTAACTATGGCTACACCTTC
TRBJ1-6 | many | NA | TRBV12-3/TRBV12-4 | CASSGRTPGGSYNSPLHF | TGTGCCAGCAGTGGACGGACCCCAGGAGGGTCCTATAATTCACCCCTCCACTTT
TRBJ2-3 | once | NA | TRBV20-1 | CSARDSRGARTDTQYF | TGCAGTGCTAGAGATTCTAGGGGGGCCCGCACAGATACGCAGTATTTT
TRBJ2-2 | many | TRBD1 | TRBV3-1 | CASSQGGQFTGELFF | TGTGCCAGCAGCCAAGGGGGACAGTTCACCGGGGAGCTGTTTTTT
TRBJ2-3 | many | NA | TRBV5-1 | CASSLNSDTQYF | TGCGCCAGCAGCTTGAATTCAGATACGCAGTATTTT
TRBJ1-1 | many | NA | TRBV6-6 | CASRKDREAFF | TGTGCCAGCAGAAAAGACAGGGAAGCTTTCTTT
TRBJ2-3 | NA | NA | TRBV5-1 | CASRLPGAYTSTDTQYF | TGCGCCAGCAGACTTCCTGGGGCCTACACTAGCACAGATACGCAGTATTTT
TRBJ2-7 | many | NA | TRBV10-1 | CASSELGTYEQYF | TGCGCCAGCAGTGAGCTTGGCACCTACGAGCAGTACTTC
TRBJ2-5 | many | NA | TRBV11-2 | CASSLEGQRMETQYF | TGTGCCAGCAGCTTAGAAGGACAGAGGATGGAGACCCAGTACTTC
TRBJ2-1 | many | NA | TRBV9 | CASSVEAYNEQFF | TGTGCCAGCAGCGTAGAGGCCTACAATGAGCAGTTCTTC
TRBJ1-6 | many | TRBD1 | TRBV20-1 | CSASIAGQINSPLHF | TGCAGTGCTAGTATCGCGGGACAGATTAATTCACCCCTCCACTTT
TRBJ1-5 | many | NA | TRBV20-1 | CSARDAGAQMNQPQHF | TGCAGTGCTAGAGATGCAGGGGCACAGATGAATCAGCCCCAGCATTTT
TRBJ2-1 | many | TRBD2 | TRBV7-6 | CASSTGTSGSNEQFF | TGTGCCAGCAGCACAGGGACTAGCGGGAGCAATGAGCAGTTCTTC
TRBJ1-2 | many | NA | TRBV20-1 | CSASDWSDRNYGYTF | TGCAGTGCTAGCGACTGGTCGGACCGCAACTATGGCTACACCTTC
TRBJ1-1 | many | TRBD1 | TRBV5-6 | CASSSGQGRAFF | TGTGCCAGCAGCTCTGGACAGGGGAGAGCTTTCTTT
TRBJ1-2 | many | NA | TRBV20-1 | CSARPRGSSASYTF | TGCAGTGCCAGACCGCGAGGGTCTTCAGCCAGCTACACCTTC
TRBJ1-1 | many | NA | TRBV7-8 | CASSLAAGTTEAFF | TGTGCCAGCAGCTTAGCCGCAGGGACGACTGAAGCTTTCTTT
TRBJ1-2 | many | NA | TRBV5-1 | CASNEYGYGYTF | TGCGCCAGCAACGAGTACGGATATGGCTACACCTTC
TRBJ1-2 | many | NA | TRBV6-5 | CASSYSRRGMPTFFYGYTF | TGTGCCAGCAGTTACTCGAGACGTGGTATGCCCACCTTCTTCTATGGCTACACCTTC
TRBJ2-7 | many | TRBD2 | TRBV6-5 | CASSSGTSGAYEQYF | TGTGCCAGCAGTTCCGGGACTAGCGGGGCCTACGAGCAGTACTTC
TRBJ2-1 | many | TRBD2 | TRBV20-1 | CSAGGSGWVGNEQFF | TGCAGTGCGGGAGGGAGCGGGTGGGTAGGCAATGAGCAGTTCTTC
TRBJ2-3 | many | NA | TRBV7-7 | CASSYTSTDTQYF | TGTGCTAGCAGCTACACAAGCACAGATACGCAGTATTTT
TRBJ1-5 | many | NA | TRBV12-3/TRBV12-4 | CASSLGQKGQPQHF | TGTGCCAGCAGCTTAGGACAAAAGGGTCAGCCCCAGCATTTT
TRBJ2-1 | many | TRBD2 | TRBV3-1 | CASSPIAGGPSYNEQFF | TGTGCCAGCAGCCCTATAGCGGGAGGGCCCTCCTACAATGAGCAGTTCTTC
TRBJ2-1 | many | NA | TRBV19 | CASKRNNEQFF | TGTGCCAGTAAGAGAAACAATGAGCAGTTCTTC
TRBJ1-3 | many | NA | TRBV6-5 | CASSYGGLPLSSGNTIYF | TGTGCCAGCAGTTACGGGGGGTTACCTCTTTCTTCTGGAAACACCATATATTTT